Sequencing of this T cell receptor beta chain was carried out in a study of shared clonotypes between healthy human individuals. This was a deep-level run. Profiling relied on immunoSEQ multiplex PCR, and the TCRdb table lists in-frame clones only, not all of them. Of under 600,000 clones listed, about 80% are singletons. The CDR3 totals 15 residues. Trimming cost V 2 bases and J 5 bases, with 13 bases left between them. Germline CDR1 and CDR2: MDHEN and SYDVKM. Only one count was recorded for this clone. V usage is TRBV28 and J usage is TRBJ1-5, with TRBD1 as a possible D gene (5 bases). The origin of this receptor is a woman aged 40-49 years in good health. Some clones in this sample may be carry-over from other donors' samples. Input material: PBMCs. CDR3 sequence reads: CASSLPPQGDQPQHF. The DNA for the CDR3 is TGTGCCAGCAGTTTACCCCCCCAGGGCGATCAGCCCCAGCATTTT.